The following is a T cell receptor (beta chain) sequence with its context. The protocol was immunoSEQ multiplex PCR, while the TCRdb copy is restricted to in-frame clones and leaves out a portion. The data hold fewer than 250,000 clones, with roughly 86% observed a single time. This sample is drawn from a study of blood T cell repertoires in COVID-19. Overall study context: The analysed material was cDNA or gDNA that came from T cells, B-cell-depleted T cells, or PBMCs.

With 6 bases clipped from V and 0 bases from J, the junction kept 5 bases outside the gene matches. Germline CDR1 MNHEY, CDR2 SMNVEV (reference sequence). The CDR3 totals 15 residues. Sample: peripheral blood. The source is a man over 45 with acute or convalescent COVID-19. The rearrangement uses TRBV27 and TRBJ2-1; 7 bases line up with TRBD1. The CDR3 DNA reads TGTGCCAGCAGCGAAGACAGGGACTCCTACAATGAGCAGTTCTTC. It encodes CASSEDRDSYNEQFF.